A single sample is the source of the 21 T cell receptor beta chains below, sequenced in a study of cytotoxic CD8 clonotypes in ibrutinib-treated CLL (dated by TCRdb to the early 2020s). In the paper's terms, the time point label means: around 25 months on ibrutinib. Library method: the immunoSEQ multiplex PCR assay. Sourced from immuneACCESS, this table was stored by TCRdb with only in-frame sequences that have V and J called. A share of the clones is absent; for the studies checked, an unresolved V gene accounts for under half, and the remainder has no known explanation. A total of 150,000 to 200,000 clones appear in this sample, around 72% of them only once. The top ten hold about an eighth of the sample. This specimen was PBMCs, taken after 24 months of ibrutinib treatment. The receptors originated from a human donor with chronic lymphocytic leukemia.

The chain has TRBV9 and TRBJ2-1; D ambiguous. Per the germline V gene, CDR1 is SGDLS and CDR2 is YYNGEE. Between the trimmed V and J ends, which lost 0 bases and 3 bases, there was a span of 4 bases. There are 13 residues in the CDR3. The CDR3 nucleotides are TGTGCCAGCAGCGTAGGGCACTACAATGAGCAGTTCTTC. This encodes CASSVGHYNEQFF.

V is TRBV19 and J is TRBJ2-7; no clear D. CDR1 LNHDA and CDR2 SQIVND come from the germline V gene (reference sequence). V was pared by 5 bases and J by 3 bases, with 11 bases between. This CDR3 has 13 amino acids. The DNA for the CDR3 is TGTGCCAGTAGTGGCCCTTACGGCTACGAGCAGTACTTC. Protein sequence: CASSGPYGYEQYF.

The J gene is TRBJ2-7, the V gene TRBV4-2; 7 bases agree with TRBD2. The germline gives CDR1 LGHNA, CDR2 YNFKEQ. Trimming took 0 bases from V and 3 from J; bases not matched to a gene: 5. The CDR3 is made up of 15 amino acids. The CDR3 loop reads CASSQEKRDDYEQYF. The CDR3 DNA reads TGTGCCAGCAGCCAAGAGAAGCGGGACGACTACGAGCAGTACTTC.

The J gene is TRBJ2-2, the V gene TRBV27; no definite D call. The V and J ends lost 5 bases and 0 bases respectively, with 7 bases between them. Germline CDR1 and CDR2: MNHEY and SMNVEV (reference sequence). There are 14 residues in the CDR3. CDR3 amino acids: CASSNIANTGELFF. The CDR3 region has the DNA TGTGCCAGCAGTAACATCGCGAACACCGGGGAGCTGTTTTTT.

V gene TRBV5-1 combines with J gene TRBJ2-1; D unclear. Per the germline V gene, CDR1 is SGHRS and CDR2 is YFSETQ. The CDR3 consists of 14 residues. V lost 0 bases and J 4 bases, leaving 8 bases between the germline ends. The CDR3 DNA reads as TGCGCCAGCAGCTTGGAACTCGTTTACAATGAGCAGTTCTTC. Protein product: CASSLELVYNEQFF.

In this sample, this clone turned up a few times. This sequence joins TRBV9 and TRBJ1-5, with 9 positions matching TRBD1. The CDR3 loop spans 15 amino acids. The V gene's germline CDR1 is SGDLS and CDR2 YYNGEE. V lost 2 bases, J lost 3 bases, and 3 bases stayed unmatched. The CDR3 spells CASSVGQGDNQPQHF. The CDR3 DNA is TGTGCCAGCAGCGTGGGACAGGGTGACAATCAGCCCCAGCATTTT.

The chain combines TRBV5-1 with TRBJ2-7; no clear D. CDR3 size: 15 residues. Germline V gives CDR1 SGHRS, CDR2 YFSETQ. Trimming left V 0 bases short and J 4 bases short, with 14 bases between. CDR3 coding DNA: TGCGCCAGCAGCTTGGTTCTGGTTTTGAGGTACGAGCAGTACTTC. This translates into CASSLVLVLRYEQYF. Full variable domain (rest looked up from reference TRBV5-1 and TRBJ2-7): KAGVTQTPRYLIKTRGQQVTLSCSPISGHRSVSWYQQTPGQGLQFLFEYFSETQRNKGNFPGRFSGRQFSNSRSEMNVSTLELGDSALYLCASSLVLVLRYEQYFGPGTRLTVT.

This clone was recorded once. The chain joins TRBV7-9 to TRBJ2-1, with 13 bases fitting TRBD2. Germline V gene lookup returns CDR1 SEHNR and CDR2 FQNEAQ (reference sequence). The V segment lost 3 bases and the J segment 9 bases; nucleotides outside the gene matches: 8. The CDR3 has 16 amino acids. As DNA, the CDR3 is TGTGCCAGCAGCTTTTCCTGGACTAGCGGGAGTGGTGAGCAGTTCTTC. It specifies CASSFSWTSGSGEQFF.

The chain carries TRBV9 and TRBJ1-1, with 7 bases lining up with TRBD1. The CDR3 has 14 amino acids. V gave up 4 bases and J gave up 2 bases; unmatched junction bases: 5. The germline CDR1 and CDR2 sequences are SGDLS and YYNGEE. This CDR3 reads CASSPRQGNTEAFF. The CDR3 DNA follows: TGTGCCAGCAGCCCACGACAGGGCAACACTGAAGCTTTCTTT.

The chain is built from TRBV5-8 and TRBJ2-1; weak D call: TRBD1 (6 bases). The germline V gene has CDR1 SGHTS and CDR2 YDEGEE. CDR3 length: 13 amino acids. Trimming took off 2 bases at V and 7 bases at J, with 10 bases between the two ends. CDR3 nucleotides: TGTGCCAGCAGCTTACAGGGTTTGAATGAGCAGTTCTTC. Encoded protein: CASSLQGLNEQFF.

V usage is TRBV19 and J usage is TRBJ1-5; TRBD1 might be the D (6 bases). The CDR3 spans 16 residues. Trimming cost V 4 bases and J 0 bases, with 13 bases left between them. Per the germline V gene, CDR1 is LNHDA and CDR2 is SQIVND (reference sequence). Here the CDR3 reads CASSTPGDLSNQPQHF. CDR3 sequence (DNA): TGTGCCAGTAGTACCCCAGGGGACCTTAGCAATCAGCCCCAGCATTTT.

The chain is built from TRBV18 and TRBJ1-2; no reliable D call. V was clipped by 2 bases and J by 4 bases, with 14 bases between them. CDR1 and CDR2 from the germline V gene are KGHSH and LQKENI. This CDR3 comprises 15 residues. CDR3 sequence reads: CASSPRLGYAYGYTF. CDR3 sequence (DNA): TGTGCCAGCTCACCAAGGCTGGGATACGCCTATGGCTACACCTTC.

The CDR3 DNA reads as TGTGCCAGCAGCTTAGTGGCTAGCGGCACAGATACGCAGTATTTT. Its translation is CASSLVASGTDTQYF. The chain employs TRBV7-2 and TRBJ2-3, with D tentatively TRBD2 (6 bases). The CDR3 is 15 residues long. Germline assignment: CDR1 SGHTA and CDR2 FQGNSA. V was clipped by 1 base and J by 1 base, with 9 bases between them.

The chain uses TRBV10-3 and TRBJ1-2; 10 positions agree with TRBD1. V trimming: 0 bases; J trimming: 5 bases; junction bases outside the gene matches: 9. This CDR3 is built from 17 residues. Germline V gene lookup returns CDR1 ENHRY and CDR2 SYGVKD. CDR3 amino acids: CAISESETGGAWYGYTF. The CDR3 DNA reads TGTGCCATCAGTGAGTCGGAGACAGGGGGCGCTTGGTATGGCTACACCTTC.

This clone has more than one count but fewer than ten. V usage is TRBV15 and J usage is TRBJ2-3; D remains unclear. The V end lost 5 bases, the J end lost 0 bases, and 3 bases lay between the germline ends. The germline V gene encodes CDR1 LNHNV and CDR2 YYDKDF (reference sequence). This CDR3 region has 12 residues. The CDR3 nucleotides read TGTGCCACCAGCCCTAGCACAGATACGCAGTATTTT. Residues: CATSPSTDTQYF.

Only a few counts were recorded for this clone. The rearrangement uses TRBV30 and TRBJ1-4; 9 nucleotides line up with TRBD1. CDR3 length: 13 amino acids. V shed 7 bases and J 7 bases; nucleotides not matched to a gene: 7. CDR1 is GTSNPN and CDR2 is SVGIG in the germline V gene (reference sequence). CDR3 DNA: TGTGCCTTACCGGGACAGGGTGGTGAAAAACTGTTTTTT. Translation: CALPGQGGEKLFF.

This clone was seen a few times. This chain uses TRBV7-2 with TRBJ2-7, with 9 bases lining up with TRBD2. With V trimmed by 3 bases and J by 6 bases, 9 bases remained unmatched. The CDR3 sequence is 15 residues long. From germline, CDR1 is SGHTA and CDR2 FQGNSA. CDR3 region: CASSFEAGGPIEQYF. The CDR3, as DNA: TGTGCCAGCAGCTTTGAGGCGGGAGGGCCGATCGAGCAGTACTTC.

This chain connects TRBV18 to TRBJ1-1, with TRBD1 as a possible D gene (6 bases). Germline assignment: CDR1 KGHSH and CDR2 LQKENI. The CDR3 spans 15 residues. The ends were cut back, 3 bases at V and 1 base at J, with 12 bases in the middle. CDR3 loop: CASSPRSGENTEAFF. The CDR3, as DNA: TGTGCCAGCTCACCCCGCTCAGGGGAGAACACTGAAGCTTTCTTT.

This chain joins TRBV4-2 and TRBJ2-1, with TRBD2 matching 7 bases. The CDR3 length is 15 residues. Per the germline V gene, CDR1 is LGHNA and CDR2 is YNFKEQ. Trimming removed 0 bases from V and 5 bases from J; junction bases left unmatched: 4. For the CDR3, the DNA is TGTGCCAGCAGCCAAGACCAGGGAGGGGACAATGAGCAGTTCTTC. The encoded protein is CASSQDQGGDNEQFF.

This clone was seen a few times. The V gene is TRBV27, the J gene TRBJ1-5; D unclear. The CDR3 spans 13 residues. The germline V gene encodes CDR1 MNHEY and CDR2 SMNVEV (reference sequence). Trimming stripped 2 bases from V and 9 bases from J, with 11 bases between. The CDR3 here is CASSLVRVGPQHF. In nucleotides, the CDR3 is TGTGCCAGCAGTTTAGTAAGGGTGGGGCCCCAGCATTTT.

This clone was found a few times. The genes are TRBV6-5 and TRBJ2-7, with D unresolved. Germline CDR1 is MNHEY and CDR2 is SVGAGI. Trimming shortened V by 9 bases and J by 2 bases, and 8 bases separated the two germline ends. This CDR3 spans 11 amino acids. Here the CDR3 DNA reads TGTGCCAGTCGCCGGGCCTACGAGCAGTACTTC. Protein: CASRRAYEQYF.